The 32 T cell receptor beta chains reported below all come from one sample, sequenced in a study of brain metastases from non-small cell lung cancer. Assay: immunoSEQ multiplex PCR; the TCRdb copy retains only in-frame clones and omits some. The sample yields 1,500 or so clones, roughly 76% seen once. The sample was tumor-adjacent normal tissue. Receptor source: a donor at least 40 years old with non-small cell lung cancer.

About this clone: At one end, the junction sequence differs from germline, possibly due to a read error. Other DNA sequences in the sample encode the same CDR3. The rearrangement uses TRBV10-3 and TRBJ1-5; D is ambiguous. Germline CDR1 reads ENHRY; CDR2 reads SYGVKD. The CDR3 has 16 amino acids. The CDR3 coding sequence is TGTGCTATCAGTGAGTCGACGGGGATTGGCAATCAGCCCCAGCATTTT. As protein: CAISESTGIGNQPQHF.

The chain employs TRBV19 and TRBJ2-2, with D possibly being TRBD2 (6 bases). The CDR3 loop spans 13 amino acids. Germline values: CDR1 LNHDA, CDR2 SQIVND (reference sequence). Trimming stripped 4 bases from V and 3 bases from J, with 6 bases between. The CDR3 bases are TGTGCCAGTAGTACGGGAGACACCGGGGAGCTGTTTTTT. Protein product: CASSTGDTGELFF.

This clone came up once. This chain joins TRBV3-1 (or the pseudogene TRBV3-2) and TRBJ2-3; 12 positions agree with TRBD2. CDR3 size: 15 residues. Germline-derived CDR1 and CDR2 are LGHDT and YNNKEL (reference sequence). After removal of 6 bases from V and 6 bases from J, the junction contained 7 bases not matched to a gene. In DNA, the CDR3 is TGTGCCAGCAGTAACTACCTAGCGGGAGGGGATACGCAGTATTTT. Amino acids: CASSNYLAGGDTQYF.

The CDR3 protein is CASSPDRGRPEAFF. Written as DNA, the CDR3 is TGTGCCAGCAGCCCAGACAGGGGCCGGCCTGAAGCTTTCTTT. The gene calls are TRBV2 and TRBJ1-1; TRBD1 matches 8 bases. V lost 6 bases and J lost 6; bases outside the gene matches: 9. The CDR3 totals 14 residues. In germline, CDR1 is SNHLY, CDR2 FYNNEI.

The rearrangement uses TRBV19 and TRBJ2-1; 7 nucleotides match TRBD2. The germline V gene has CDR1 LNHDA and CDR2 SQIVND (reference sequence). J lost 0 bases, V lost 5 bases, and 7 bases had no gene match. The CDR3 contains 16 residues. CDR3: CASSGLAASSYNEQFF. The DNA for the CDR3 is TGTGCCAGTAGTGGGCTAGCGGCAAGCTCCTACAATGAGCAGTTCTTC.

This chain uses TRBV3-1 (or the pseudogene TRBV3-2) with TRBJ1-2; D gene unclear. The CDR3 has 13 residues. Trimming stripped 5 bases from V and 3 bases from J, with 10 bases between. Looked up from germline, CDR1 is LGHDT and CDR2 is YNNKEL (reference sequence). Here the CDR3 reads CASSLAMDYGYTF. The DNA of the CDR3 is TGTGCCAGCAGCTTAGCGATGGACTATGGCTACACCTTC.

This chain links TRBV28 with TRBJ2-7; either TRBD1 or TRBD2 may fit D (6 bases each). The CDR3 has 14 residues. V lost 9 bases, J lost 2 bases, and 17 bases lay in between. The germline V gene encodes CDR1 MDHEN and CDR2 SYDVKM. CDR3 in amino acids: CASRGVGVTYEQYF. The DNA for the CDR3 is TGTGCCAGTAGGGGGGTCGGAGTGACCTACGAGCAGTACTTC. The complete variable domain, with remaining parts taken from reference TRBV28 and TRBJ2-7, reads DVKVTQSSRYLVKRTGEKVFLECVQDMDHENMFWYRQDPGLGLRLIYFSYDVKMKEKGDIPEGYSVSREKKERFSLILESASTNQTSMYLCASRGVGVTYEQYFGPGTRLTVT.

The chain uses TRBV2 and TRBJ1-4; a weak D match, TRBD1 (6 bases). Trimming took off 7 bases at V and 0 bases at J, with 12 bases between the two ends. CDR1 and CDR2 from the germline V gene are SNHLY and FYNNEI. The CDR3 consists of 15 residues. Here the CDR3 reads CASNRDTSTNEKLFF. CDR3 DNA sequence: TGTGCCAGCAATAGGGACACCTCAACTAATGAAAAACTGTTTTTT.

This chain connects TRBV28 to TRBJ2-7; 9 bases match TRBD1. The trim removed 3 bases at V and 3 bases at J, leaving 12 bases unmatched. There are 17 residues in the CDR3. The germline CDR1 and CDR2 sequences are MDHEN and SYDVKM. CDR3 in amino acids: CASSLRGGQGSLYEQYF. As DNA, the CDR3 is TGTGCCAGCAGTTTGAGAGGGGGACAGGGTTCCCTCTACGAGCAGTACTTC.

The chain employs TRBV9 and TRBJ2-3; unclear D gene. The length of the CDR3 is 14 residues. Germline values: CDR1 SGDLS, CDR2 YYNGEE. V lost 2 bases and J 0 bases, leaving 7 bases between the germline ends. The CDR3 region has the DNA TGTGCCAGCAGCGTGAGCAGGAGCACAGATACGCAGTATTTT. It encodes CASSVSRSTDTQYF.

V is TRBV5-4 and J is TRBJ1-2; D remains ambiguous. Trimming removed 4 bases from V and 0 bases from J, with 10 bases in between. Germline V gene data show CDR1 as SGHNT and CDR2 as YYREEE (reference sequence). The CDR3 spans 14 residues. In DNA form, the CDR3 reads TGTGCCAGCAGCCCCCTGACCTCTAACTATGGCTACACCTTC. Translating it yields CASSPLTSNYGYTF.

With respect to this clone: Other DNA sequences in the same sample also yield this CDR3. The gene calls are TRBV30 and TRBJ2-1; D is perhaps TRBD1 (8 bases). The V gene's germline CDR1 is GTSNPN and CDR2 SVGIG (reference sequence). V gave up 8 bases and J gave up 7 bases, with 15 bases separating them. The CDR3 is made up of 12 amino acids. CDR3 sequence reads: CARTGGGNEQFF. CDR3 bases: TGTGCCCGAACAGGGGGGGGTAATGAGCAGTTCTTC. The whole variable domain, filled in from reference TRBV30 and TRBJ2-1, reads SQTIHQWPATLVQPVGSPLSLECTVEGTSNPNLYWYRQAAGRGLQLLFYSVGIGQISSEVPQNLSASRPQDRQFILSSKKLLLSDSGFYLCARTGGGNEQFFGPGTRLTVL.

This clone showed up just once. This chain links TRBV24-1 with TRBJ2-7; 12 bases are shared with TRBD1. The germline V gene has CDR1 KGHDR and CDR2 SFDVKD. V shed 6 bases, J shed 4 bases, and the junction held 3 bases outside the gene matches. The CDR3 runs to 14 residues. The chain's CDR3 is CATSPGQGAYEQYF. In DNA, the CDR3 is TGTGCCACCAGTCCGGGACAGGGGGCTTACGAGCAGTACTTC.

The CDR3 loop is CASSLFSASRHNEQFF. The CDR3 nucleotides are TGTGCCAGCAGCTTATTTTCGGCTAGCCGGCACAATGAGCAGTTCTTC. V usage is TRBV7-2 and J usage is TRBJ2-1; a possible D gene is TRBD2 (5 bases). V was pared by 2 bases and J by 5 bases, with 16 bases between. Germline CDR1 reads SGHTA; CDR2 reads FQGNSA. This CDR3 is built from 16 residues. Filled out from reference TRBV7-2 and TRBJ2-1, the complete variable domain reads GAGVSQSPSNKVTEKGKDVELRCDPISGHTALYWYRQSLGQGLEFLIYFQGNSAPDKSGLPSDRFSAERTGGSVSTLTIQRTQQEDSAVYLCASSLFSASRHNEQFFGPGTRLTVL.

Comments on this clone: One junction end disagrees with the germline gene, perhaps due to a read error. In nucleotides, the CDR3 is TGTGCCAGCAGTTGGGCAGACTACAATGAACAGTTCTTC. It codes for CASSWADYNEQFF. The V call is TRBV7-9, the J call TRBJ2-1; tentatively, D is TRBD2 (5 bases). Looked up from germline, CDR1 is SEHNR and CDR2 is FQNEAQ (reference sequence). The CDR3 runs 13 residues.

This chain joins TRBV6-6 and TRBJ2-6; D unclear. This CDR3 has 15 residues. The ends were cut back, 6 bases at V and 1 base at J, with 10 bases in the middle. The V gene's germline CDR1 is MNHNY and CDR2 SVGAGI (reference sequence). CDR3 bases: TGTGCCAGCAGCCCCAGCAGTTCTGGGGCCAACGTCCTGACTTTC. Encoded protein: CASSPSSSGANVLTF.

This sequence joins TRBV18 and TRBJ2-5; 11 nucleotides line up with TRBD2. The CDR3 is 16 amino acids. In germline, CDR1 is KGHSH, CDR2 LQKENI. The V gene end was trimmed by 6 bases and the J gene end by 1 base; junction bases not matched to a gene: 7. CDR3 bases: TGTGCCAGCTCGGCCGCAACTAGCGGGGGCCAAGAGACCCAGTACTTC. Encoded protein: CASSAATSGGQETQYF.

The chain is built from TRBV12-3 or TRBV12-4 and TRBJ1-1; no definite D call. CDR3 length equals 11 residues. V lost 4 bases to trimming and J lost 4 bases, with 4 bases between them. The CDR3 DNA follows: TGTGCCAGCAGTTCGGCCACTGAAGCTTTCTTT. It specifies CASSSATEAFF.

This chain uses TRBV7-8 with TRBJ1-5, with D maybe TRBD1 (5 bases). Per the germline V gene, CDR1 is SGHVS and CDR2 is FQNEAQ. The V and J ends lost 5 bases and 3 bases respectively, with 14 bases between them. The CDR3 is 15 amino acids. The CDR3 loop is CASSLDSPLNQPQHF. DNA of the CDR3: TGTGCCAGCAGCCTTGACAGCCCCCTCAATCAGCCCCAGCATTTT.

This clone was counted once. One junction end disagrees with the germline gene, perhaps due to a read error. The identical CDR3 is also encoded by other nucleotide sequences in the sample. This chain connects TRBV19 to TRBJ2-7; D may be TRBD2 (7 bases). This CDR3 comprises 15 residues. Germline assignment: CDR1 LNHDA and CDR2 SQIVND (reference sequence). CDR3 amino acids: CASSIPGEGSYEQYF. CDR3 coding DNA: TGTGCCAGTAGTATTCCAGGGGAGGGATCCTACGAGCAATACTTC.

The chain employs TRBV5-4 and TRBJ1-1, with a weak D call TRBD1 (6 bases). The CDR3 consists of 12 residues. CDR1 is SGHNT and CDR2 is YYREEE in the germline V gene (reference sequence). With 2 bases removed from V and 8 bases from J, the gap between germline ends came to 10 bases. The CDR3 nucleotides read TGTGCCAGCAGCTTCGAACAGGGAGAAGCTTTCTTT. This sequence encodes CASSFEQGEAFF.

On this clone: This may arise from a read error, as a much more abundant clone is one base away. The J gene is TRBJ1-1, the V gene TRBV19; D is uncertain. Germline V gene data show CDR1 as LNHDA and CDR2 as SQIVND (reference sequence). The length of the CDR3 is 14 residues. V lost 7 bases to trimming and J lost 1 base, with 13 bases between them. CDR3 residues: CASNLSGKNTEAFF. The CDR3 DNA is TGTGCCAGTAACCTGAGCGGGAAGAACACTGAAGCTTTCTTT.

Concerning this clone: The junction does not match germline at one end; this may be a read error. The chain employs TRBV29-1 and TRBJ2-7; a weak D match, TRBD1 (6 bases). CDR3 size: 12 residues. Germline CDR1 SQVTM, CDR2 ANQGSEA. This CDR3 reads CSAEDSSHEQYF. DNA for the CDR3: TGCAGCGCAGAGGACAGCTCCCACGAGCAGTACTTC.

In this sample, this clone is hyperexpanded (1% or more). V is TRBV12-5 and J is TRBJ2-7; 13 bases map to TRBD2. This CDR3 is 18 amino acids long. J lost 3 bases, V lost 7 bases, and 15 bases had no gene match. Per germline, CDR1 LGHNT and CDR2 FRNRAP. The CDR3 loop is CASARGLAGMDFYYEQYF. The CDR3 nucleotides are TGTGCTAGTGCCCGGGGACTAGCGGGAATGGATTTTTACTACGAGCAGTACTTC.

With respect to this clone: A junction boundary mismatches the germline segment, possibly from a read error. Distinct nucleotide sequences in the sample also encode this CDR3. This rearrangement joins TRBV5-1 to TRBJ2-3, with TRBD2 identical over 10 bases. The CDR3 extends over 14 amino acids. The germline gives CDR1 SGHRS, CDR2 YFSETQ. The CDR3 DNA follows: TGCGCCAGCAGCTTAAGCGGGAGGGCGGATACACAGTATTTT. It yields the protein CASSLSGRADTQYF.

The chain links TRBV4-1 to TRBJ1-1; perhaps TRBD1 as D (5 bases). V was shortened by 0 bases and J by 7 bases, with 6 bases between the two germline ends. Germline V gene data show CDR1 as MGHRA and CDR2 as YSYEKL. CDR3 length: 12 residues. CDR3 in amino acids: CASSQEGGEAFF. Written as DNA, the CDR3 is TGCGCCAGCAGCCAAGAGGGGGGTGAAGCTTTCTTT.

CDR3 nucleotides: TGTGCCAGCACCGGCGGCCATTCCTACGAGCAGTACTTC. It yields the protein CASTGGHSYEQYF. This rearrangement joins TRBV28 to TRBJ2-7, with D hard to call. V shed 7 bases and J shed 1 base, with 11 bases lying between them. Germline V gene lookup returns CDR1 MDHEN and CDR2 SYDVKM. The CDR3 is made up of 13 amino acids.

V usage is TRBV27 and J usage is TRBJ1-4; D call uncertain. The CDR3 extends over 14 amino acids. CDR1 is MNHEY and CDR2 is SMNVEV in the germline V gene (reference sequence). Between the trimmed V and J ends, which lost 1 base and 4 bases, there was a span of 7 bases. The CDR3 bases are TGTGCCAGCAGTTTATTCGGGGATAATGAAAAACTGTTTTTT. Amino acid sequence: CASSLFGDNEKLFF. The variable domain in full, with the rest retrieved from reference TRBV27 and TRBJ1-4, is EAQVTQNPRYLITVTGKKLTVTCSQNMNHEYMSWYRQDPGLGLRQIYYSMNVEVTDKGDVPEGYKVSRKEKRNFPLILESPSPNQTSLYFCASSLFGDNEKLFFGSGTQLSVL.

By frequency in the sample, this clone is large (0.1 to 1%). Other DNA variants within this sample encode the same CDR3. This chain links TRBV6-6 with TRBJ2-1; TRBD1 is a possible D gene (6 bases). The CDR3 has 12 amino acids. V dropped 4 bases and J dropped 10 bases, with 11 bases sitting between them. Germline CDR1 reads MNHNY; CDR2 reads SVGAGI (reference sequence). The CDR3 DNA sequence: TGTGCCAGCAGTTCCTTCGACAGGGAGCAGTTCTTC. Residues: CASSSFDREQFF.

The chain joins TRBV25-1 to TRBJ1-1, with D maybe TRBD1 (5 bases). From germline, CDR1 is MGHDK and CDR2 SYGVNS. Trimming cost V 4 bases and J 2 bases, with 11 bases left between them. The CDR3 length is 14 residues. CDR3 bases: TGTGCCAGCAGTGCGTCGACAGTTAACACTGAAGCTTTCTTT. Translated: CASSASTVNTEAFF.

About this clone: One end of the junction is discordant with germline, which a read error may explain. The rearrangement uses TRBV10-3 and TRBJ1-6; D is perhaps TRBD1 (6 bases). This CDR3 contains 13 residues. Per germline, CDR1 ENHRY and CDR2 SYGVKD. CDR3 DNA: TGTGCCATCACCGGACAGCCCAATTCACCCTTCCACTTT. As protein: CAITGQPNSPFHF.

This sequence joins TRBV27 and TRBJ2-5; no clear D. The CDR3 covers 13 residues. From germline, CDR1 is MNHEY and CDR2 SMNVEV (reference sequence). Trimming removed 2 bases from V and 3 bases from J, with 7 bases in between. In DNA, the CDR3 is TGTGCCAGCAGTTTAAGGATCGAAGAGACCCAGTACTTC. Protein product: CASSLRIEETQYF.